Sequencing of this T cell receptor beta chain was carried out in a study of long-term antiretroviral therapy in people with HIV. V was cut by 2 bases and J by 0 bases, with 12 bases left in between. CDR1 and CDR2 from the germline V gene are SGHNT and YYREEE (reference sequence). This CDR3 has 16 amino acids. The immunoSEQ assay was v3.0, run at survey level. Repertoires were generated with immunoSEQ multiplex PCR, while TCRdb's copy carries only in-frame clones and drops some. This sample has about 25,000 clones, with around 85% found just once. This clone was counted a single time. The sequence was collected from a man aged 45-60 years with HIV. The sample was unsorted PBMCs, taken 1.2 years after starting antiretroviral therapy. The chain couples TRBV5-4 to TRBJ1-5; weak D call: TRBD1 (6 bases). This CDR3 is CASSFLGTISNQPQHF. The CDR3 DNA reads TGTGCCAGCAGCTTTTTAGGGACAATTAGCAATCAGCCCCAGCATTTT.